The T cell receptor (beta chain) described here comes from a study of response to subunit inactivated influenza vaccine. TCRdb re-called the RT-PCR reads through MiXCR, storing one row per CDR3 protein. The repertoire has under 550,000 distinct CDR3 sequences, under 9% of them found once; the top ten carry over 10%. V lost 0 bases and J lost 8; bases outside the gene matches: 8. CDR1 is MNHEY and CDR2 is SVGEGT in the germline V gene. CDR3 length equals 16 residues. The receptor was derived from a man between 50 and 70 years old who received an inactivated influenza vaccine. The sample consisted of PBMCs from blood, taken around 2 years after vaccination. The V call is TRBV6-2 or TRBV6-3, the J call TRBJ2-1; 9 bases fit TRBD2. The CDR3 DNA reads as TGTGCCAGCAGTTACTCTGTTAGCGGGAGTGTCGATGAGCAGTTCTTC. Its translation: CASSYSVSGSVDEQFF.